This record covers a single TCR beta chain. Its antigen remains unknown. The likely explanation is a read error, given a far larger clone one base away. This sample is drawn from a study of shared clonotypes between healthy human individuals. Notes on the study in general: Rarefaction analysis demonstrated incomplete sorted-subset sequencing notwithstanding large depth.

Germline-derived CDR1 and CDR2 are MNHEY and SVGAGI. The CDR3 totals 16 residues. The V end lost 0 bases, the J end lost 2 bases, and 12 bases lay between the germline ends. Using immunoSEQ multiplex PCR, the repertoire was profiled, and TCRdb retains in-frame clones only, with some absent. Among a few hundred thousand clones listed, 80% to 90% were seen once. The chain links TRBV6-5 to TRBJ2-3; a weak D match, TRBD2 (6 bases). Sequenced: memory CD8+ T cells sorted from blood. Subset denoted: CD45RO+ cells pooled with CCR7-negative TemRA cells. The receptor was derived from a man between 18 and 29 years old in good health. The CDR3 loop is CASSYSSGGLTDTQYF. CDR3 DNA: TGTGCCAGCAGTTACTCTAGCGGAGGCCTCACAGATACGCAGTATTTT.